This T cell receptor beta chain was identified in a study of blood T cell repertoires in COVID-19. The data were produced by immunoSEQ multiplex PCR, yet TCRdb's version contains in-frame clones alone and is incomplete. The data hold fewer than 250,000 clones, with 83% observed a single time. CDR1 MDHEN and CDR2 SYDVKM come from the germline V gene. The CDR3 has 15 amino acids. With V trimmed by 5 bases and J by 0 bases, 5 bases remained unmatched. The material sequenced was peripheral blood. The chain carries TRBV28 and TRBJ1-2; 8 bases line up with TRBD1. The receptor was derived from a woman aged 70-85 years with active or convalescent COVID-19. The CDR3 reads CASSLQGATNYGYTF. CDR3 nucleotide sequence: TGTGCCAGCAGTCTTCAGGGGGCAACTAACTATGGCTACACCTTC.